This TCR beta chain was obtained from a study of T cells after yellow fever vaccination. Study observations and caveats: The CD4 compartment and the CD8 compartment contained a small share of clonotypes in common.

From the 5' RACE reads, TCRdb called clonotypes with MiXCR, one entry per CDR3 protein. The sample lists fewer than 500,000 distinct CDR3 sequences, around 20% seen once, with 18% in the top ten. Concerning this clonotype: Its specificity is not known. A much larger clone is a single base away; this may be a read error.

The sample consisted of PBMCs, taken before the yellow fever booster vaccination. The TCR was taken from a man aged 18 to 29 who received the YFV17D yellow fever vaccine.

For the CDR3, the DNA is TGTGCCAGCAGCCCCCAGGGGAGACGGGTGACCTACGAGCAGTACTTC. Its translation: CASSPQGRRVTYEQYF. The V call is TRBV9, the J call TRBJ2-7, with D perhaps matching TRBD1 (6 bases). V was clipped by 4 bases and J by 2 bases, with 19 bases between them. Per germline, CDR1 SGDLS and CDR2 YYNGEE. The CDR3 is 16 residues long.